The sequence of this TCR beta chain was determined in a study of CD8 T cells in ankylosing spondylitis. Whole-study findings and limits: There was reportedly significant enrichment of clones that were disease-linked in matched ankylosing spondylitis synovial fluid. Ankylosing spondylitis blood appeared to be characterized by a TCR beta motif of several highly homologous variants.

In the case of this clonotype: Its target is unknown.

In making TCR beta libraries, quantitative 5'-RACE with molecular barcodes was used. In TCRdb, the 5' RACE reads were re-called with MiXCR into one record per CDR3 protein. The table lists fewer than 500,000 distinct CDR3 sequences, about 24% of them singletons, with roughly 0.8% in the top ten. Germline V gives CDR1 SGHRS, CDR2 YFSETQ. This CDR3 is built from 10 residues. Trimming removed 7 bases from V and 8 bases from J, with 9 bases in between. This TCR came from a male donor with ankylosing spondylitis. Material: blood, either unsorted or a sorted T cell fraction (not recorded which). This chain links TRBV5-1 with TRBJ2-5; no reliable D call. The CDR3 sequence is CASGDGTQYF. Written as DNA, the CDR3 is TGCGCCAGCGGAGATGGAACCCAGTACTTC.